This entry lists 25 T cell receptor beta chains sequenced from one sample in a study of molecular identifiers for immune sequencing clone quantification. TCRdb independently ran MiXCR on the PCR reads; one entry per CDR3 protein. The sample holds fewer than 30,000 distinct CDR3 sequences, 17% seen once. The sample consisted of naive CD8+ T cells from blood, with Jurkat cell RNA spiked in. Subset noted: FACS-sorted CD8+CD4-CCR7+CD45RA+ naive T cells. Source of these receptors: a human donor in good health. Some libraries in this study had Jurkat cell RNA spiked in.

This clonotype has ten or more counts. The chain joins TRBV5-6 to TRBJ2-6; D tentatively fits TRBD1 or TRBD2 (5 bases each). The CDR3 is 15 residues long. Deletions cut 7 bases from V and 0 bases from J, with 11 bases between. The V gene's germline CDR1 is SGHDT and CDR2 YYEEEE. The CDR3 DNA reads as TGTGCCAGCCGGGACGGGCGCTCTGGGGCCAACGTCCTGACTTTC. Encoded protein: CASRDGRSGANVLTF. The variable domain in full, completed from reference TRBV5-6 and TRBJ2-6, reads DAGVTQSPTHLIKTRGQQVTLRCSPKSGHDTVSWYQQALGQGPQFIFQYYEEEERQRGNFPDRFSGHQFPNYSSELNVNALLLGDSALYLCASRDGRSGANVLTFGAGSRLTVL.

This clonotype occurred many times. The chain has TRBV27 and TRBJ2-7; TRBD2 is a possible D gene (6 bases). V was trimmed by 3 bases and J by 5 bases, leaving 11 bases between them. Germline V gene data show CDR1 as MNHEY and CDR2 as SMNVEV (reference sequence). The CDR3 extends over 13 amino acids. CDR3 amino acids: CASSFDGGNEQYF. The CDR3 DNA reads as TGTGCCAGCAGTTTTGACGGGGGAAACGAGCAGTACTTC.

In this sample, this clonotype turned up a few times. A read error may produce the germline difference seen at one junction end. The V gene is TRBV27, the J gene TRBJ2-2; tentatively, D is TRBD2 (5 bases). The CDR3 loop spans 14 amino acids. Germline V CDR1 and CDR2: MNHEY, SMNVEV (reference sequence). CDR3 amino acids: CASSFRPMPGELSF. CDR3 DNA: TGTGCCAGCAGTTTCCGCCCCATGCCCGGGGAGCTGTCTTTT.

On this clonotype: With a much larger clone just one base away, this may be a read error. The V gene is TRBV12-3 or TRBV12-4, the J gene TRBJ2-3, with 10 bases matching TRBD1. This CDR3 is 17 amino acids long. For the CDR3, the DNA is TGTGCCAGCAGTTCCCTGGGGACAGGGGTTGGGGCAGATGCGCAGTATTTT. It is translated as CASSSLGTGVGADAQYF.

The sample holds many counts of this clonotype. The V call is TRBV29-1, the J call TRBJ2-7, with D tentatively TRBD2 (6 bases). The CDR3 has 16 residues. Between the trimmed V and J ends, which lost 1 base and 6 bases, there was a span of 22 bases. Germline lookup yields CDR1 SQVTM and CDR2 ANQGSEA. The CDR3 reads CSVEGLNPGAHSEQYF. CDR3 nucleotides: TGCAGCGTTGAAGGGTTGAACCCGGGAGCCCACTCCGAGCAGTACTTC.

Ten or more counts support this clonotype. The chain links TRBV14 to TRBJ2-2; D not certain. V was clipped by 5 bases and J by 0 bases, with 10 bases between them. The CDR3 consists of 15 residues. The V gene's germline CDR1 is SGHDN and CDR2 FVKESK. CDR3 nucleotides: TGTGCCAGCAGCTTAAGACGGACGAACACCGGGGAGCTGTTTTTT. Translating gives CASSLRRTNTGELFF.

As concerns this clonotype: A much larger clone lies a single base off, so this may be a read error. J is TRBJ2-7 and V is TRBV4-3; 7 positions match TRBD2. This CDR3 is 15 amino acids long. Per germline, CDR1 LGHNA and CDR2 YSLEER. CDR3 amino acids: CASSQDMTSLYEQCF. Written as DNA, the CDR3 is TGCGCCAGCAGCCAAGATATGACTAGCCTCTACGAGCAGTGCTTC.

The table lists this clonotype with many counts. The chain couples TRBV4-3 to TRBJ2-3, with 8 bases fitting TRBD2. The V and J ends lost 3 bases and 3 bases, in that order; junction bases with no gene match: 5. The CDR3 totals 15 residues. Germline assignment: CDR1 LGHNA and CDR2 YSLEER. The CDR3 nucleotides are TGCGCCAGCAGCCAGACACTAGCGGCGACAGATACGCAGTATTTT. Its translation: CASSQTLAATDTQYF.

In this sample, this clonotype is medium-sized (0.01 to 0.1%). The chain employs TRBV7-6 and TRBJ2-3; 13 nucleotides line up with TRBD2. J lost 6 bases, V lost 5 bases, and 14 bases had no gene match. The germline V gene has CDR1 SGHVS and CDR2 FNYEAQ. The CDR3 extends over 18 amino acids. The CDR3 protein is CASSPRTSGSGVQDTQYF. Written as DNA, the CDR3 is TGTGCCAGCAGCCCACGGACTAGCGGGAGTGGGGTACAGGATACGCAGTATTTT.

Many counts were recorded for this clonotype. This rearrangement joins TRBV29-1 to TRBJ2-1; 8 nucleotides match TRBD2. V trimming: 2 bases; J trimming: 0 bases; junction bases outside the gene matches: 0. Germline lookup yields CDR1 SQVTM and CDR2 ANQGSEA. This CDR3 has 14 amino acids. For the CDR3, the DNA is TGCAGCGTTGAAAGCGGGAGCTCCTACAATGAGCAGTTCTTC. It specifies CSVESGSSYNEQFF.

To note about this clonotype: This sequence may be a read error, since a much larger clone differs from it by one base. This rearrangement joins TRBV4-3 to TRBJ1-1; possibly TRBD1 for D (5 bases). Trimming took off 8 bases at V and 0 bases at J, with 19 bases between the two ends. Germline values: CDR1 LGHNA, CDR2 YSLEER. CDR3 length: 16 amino acids. This CDR3 is CASGQDGAGMNTEAFF. The CDR3, as DNA: TGCGCCAGCGGGCAAGATGGTGCAGGGATGAACACTGAAGCTTTCTTT.

This clonotype came up many times. The CDR3 nucleotides are TGCGCCAGCAGCCAAGGTGGGGGGGCGTTCTACAATGAGCAGTTCTTC. It translates to CASSQGGGAFYNEQFF. The chain combines TRBV4-3 with TRBJ2-1; tentatively, D is TRBD2 (7 bases). The CDR3 contains 16 residues. Trimming cost V 1 base and J 3 bases, with 13 bases left between them. Per the germline V gene, CDR1 is LGHNA and CDR2 is YSLEER.

At least ten counts were recorded for this clonotype. This chain uses TRBV11-2 with TRBJ2-3; D ambiguous. The germline V and J ends were trimmed by 6 bases and 0 bases, with 13 bases remaining between them. This CDR3 has 15 residues. The germline gives CDR1 SGHAT, CDR2 FQNNGV. The CDR3 coding sequence is TGTGCCAGCAGTCCCCCCGGCCAAAGCACAGATACGCAGTATTTT. This gives the protein CASSPPGQSTDTQYF.

This clonotype was picked up a small number of times. A much larger clonotype is one base distant, so this may be a read error. This chain joins TRBV6-6 and TRBJ2-1; 14 nucleotides agree with TRBD2. This CDR3 is 17 amino acids long. The V gene's germline CDR1 is MNHNY and CDR2 SVGAGI (reference sequence). CDR3 coding DNA: TGTGCCAGCAGTTTATCTACGGGACTAGCGGGAGTGGATGAGCAGTCCTTC. Its translation is CASSLSTGLAGVDEQSF.

This clonotype has ten or more counts. The chain combines TRBV7-8 with TRBJ1-1, with D maybe TRBD1 (5 bases). The CDR3 length is 17 residues. V lost 1 base, J lost 5 bases, and 20 bases lay in between. The germline V gene encodes CDR1 SGHVS and CDR2 FQNEAQ. This chain's CDR3 is CASSLEKGSAGMTEAFF. The CDR3 nucleotides read TGTGCCAGCAGCTTAGAGAAGGGTAGCGCAGGGATGACTGAAGCTTTCTTT.

By sample fraction, this clonotype is medium-sized. The chain uses TRBV28 and TRBJ2-5; D remains unclear. Germline CDR1 reads MDHEN; CDR2 reads SYDVKM. V lost 5 bases and J lost 1, with 11 bases in between. The CDR3 loop spans 14 amino acids. The CDR3 DNA is TGTGCCAGCAGTCCTCGTTGGACCCAAGAGACCCAGTACTTC. Translated, it gives CASSPRWTQETQYF.

On this clonotype: A read error may explain this, as a much larger clone is one base away. The CDR3 coding sequence is TGTGCCAGCAGCTCATGGGGGGAGTACGGTGAGCAGTTCTTC. This gives the protein CASSSWGEYGEQFF. The V and J genes are TRBV11-2 and TRBJ2-1, with D tentatively TRBD2 (6 bases). Trimming removed 4 bases from V and 9 bases from J, with 16 bases in between. The CDR3 covers 14 residues. Germline V gene data show CDR1 as SGHAT and CDR2 as FQNNGV.

The table lists this clonotype with many counts. V usage is TRBV4-3 and J usage is TRBJ2-3; D unclear. CDR1 LGHNA and CDR2 YSLEER come from the germline V gene. Trimming stripped 0 bases from V and 2 bases from J, with 6 bases between. The CDR3 has 14 amino acids. For the CDR3, the DNA is TGCGCCAGCAGCCAAGATTCTACCACAGATACGCAGTATTTT. Translation gives CASSQDSTTDTQYF.

As concerns this clonotype: A read error may be the cause here, since a much bigger clone is one base away. The genes are TRBV9 and TRBJ2-3; the D gene is possibly TRBD2 (7 bases). From germline, CDR1 is SGDLS and CDR2 YYNGEE. CDR3 length: 15 residues. CDR3 sequence (DNA): TGTGTCAGCAGCGTAGGGGGACTACTCACAGATACGCAGTATTTT. It yields the protein CVSSVGGLLTDTQYF.

This clonotype occurred many times. V usage is TRBV20-1 and J usage is TRBJ2-1; D is ambiguous. The V gene's germline CDR1 is DFQATT and CDR2 SNEGSKA (reference sequence). The CDR3 contains 14 residues. V was cut by 3 bases and J by 8 bases, with 17 bases left in between. In nucleotides, the CDR3 is TGCAGTGCTAGCATGGTAAGCGTCAGCCATGAGCAGTTCTTC. The encoded protein is CSASMVSVSHEQFF.

This clonotype was seen many times. This chain links TRBV9 with TRBJ1-1, with 8 bases identical to TRBD1. In germline, CDR1 is SGDLS, CDR2 YYNGEE. This CDR3 has 15 amino acids. The V and J ends lost 4 bases and 0 bases, in that order; junction bases with no gene match: 5. The CDR3 region is CASSPMTGVNTEAFF. For the CDR3, the DNA is TGTGCCAGCAGCCCCATGACAGGGGTGAACACTGAAGCTTTCTTT.

The rearrangement links TRBV28 to TRBJ1-1, with D hard to call. The germline CDR1 and CDR2 sequences are MDHEN and SYDVKM. V gave up 5 bases and J gave up 0 bases, with 16 bases separating them. The CDR3 loop spans 16 amino acids. This chain's CDR3 is CASSAAEVLMNTEAFF. Written as DNA, the CDR3 is TGTGCCAGCAGTGCGGCCGAGGTCTTGATGAACACTGAAGCTTTCTTT.

This clonotype appeared many times. The chain carries TRBV4-3 and TRBJ2-7; no reliable D call. V gave up 0 bases and J gave up 4 bases, with 7 bases separating them. Germline values: CDR1 LGHNA, CDR2 YSLEER. The CDR3 runs to 13 residues. The CDR3: CASSQERKYEQYF. CDR3 sequence (DNA): TGCGCCAGCAGCCAAGAGCGCAAGTACGAGCAGTACTTC.

This chain uses TRBV7-9 with TRBJ1-1; D unresolved. This CDR3 spans 13 amino acids. Trimming took off 0 bases at V and 7 bases at J, with 9 bases between the two ends. Germline V gives CDR1 SEHNR, CDR2 FQNEAQ (reference sequence). Here the CDR3 reads CASSLAGRVEAFF. In nucleotides, the CDR3 is TGTGCCAGCAGCTTAGCGGGTAGGGTTGAAGCTTTCTTT. The full variable domain, with the rest looked up from reference TRBV7-9 and TRBJ1-1, is DTGVSQNPRHKITKRGQNVTFRCDPISEHNRLYWYRQTLGQGPEFLTYFQNEAQLEKSRLLSDRFSAERPKGSFSTLEIQRTEQGDSAMYLCASSLAGRVEAFFGQGTRLTVV.

In the case of this clonotype: One end of the junction varies from germline; a read error may be responsible. The J gene is TRBJ2-5, the V gene TRBV6-2 or TRBV6-3; TRBD2 is a possible D gene (6 bases). This CDR3 comprises 16 residues. Germline assignment: CDR1 MNHEY and CDR2 SVGEGT. For the CDR3, the DNA is TGTGCCAGCAGCCTCCCGCGGGGCGGTCCCCAAGGGACCCAGTACTTC. This encodes CASSLPRGGPQGTQYF.